The 5 T cell receptor beta chains below all came from one sample that was sequenced in a study of Tregs in tolerant kidney transplant recipients (dated by TCRdb to between 2017 and 2020). Libraries were constructed by the immunoSEQ multiplex PCR assay. This immuneACCESS table, as held by TCRdb, lists in-frame sequences with V and J called but not all clones. Of the missing ones, under half trace to an unresolved V gene in checked studies; the others have no known cause. The sample has tens of thousands of clones on record, approximately 93% of them singletons. The top ten clonotypes cover roughly 1.5% of the sample. Transplants used related donors with nonmyeloablative bone marrow transplantation; mixed chimerism was transient in the human trials. Material: CD4+ T cells from blood (PBMCs), obtained 12 months after the transplant. Every receptor here comes from a human patient who received a combined kidney and bone marrow transplant. After a transplant, the graft donor may have provided part of the T cells.

J is TRBJ2-7 and V is TRBV6-6; D possibly corresponds to TRBD1 (5 bases). Germline lookup yields CDR1 MNHNY and CDR2 SVGAGI (reference sequence). The length of the CDR3 is 14 residues. V gave up 5 bases and J gave up 0 bases, with 11 bases separating them. The CDR3 DNA sequence: TGTGCCAGCAGTATGACAGTTTACTCCTACGAGCAGTACTTC. It codes for CASSMTVYSYEQYF.

The V gene is TRBV7-2, the J gene TRBJ2-5; maybe TRBD1 (6 bases). The CDR3 covers 16 residues. CDR1 is SGHTA and CDR2 is FQGNSA in the germline V gene. V was trimmed by 4 bases and J by 3 bases, leaving 18 bases between them. The CDR3 here is CASSWEYGGHEETQYF. The CDR3 DNA reads as TGTGCCAGCAGCTGGGAGTATGGGGGCCACGAAGAGACCCAGTACTTC. Full variable domain (missing parts from reference TRBV7-2 and TRBJ2-5): GAGVSQSPSNKVTEKGKDVELRCDPISGHTALYWYRQSLGQGLEFLIYFQGNSAPDKSGLPSDRFSAERTGGSVSTLTIQRTQQEDSAVYLCASSWEYGGHEETQYFGPGTRLLVL.

The V and J genes are TRBV7-3 and TRBJ2-7, with 12 bases lining up with TRBD2. The CDR3 is 15 residues long. The germline V gene has CDR1 SGHTA and CDR2 FQGTGA. Unmatched junction bases numbered 7, after V lost 4 bases and J lost 6 bases. The CDR3 is CASSSTSGSFGEQYF. The CDR3 coding sequence is TGTGCCAGCAGCTCGACTAGCGGGAGTTTTGGCGAGCAGTACTTC.

The chain joins TRBV5-1 to TRBJ2-1, with TRBD2 matching over 16 bases. Germline V gene data show CDR1 as SGHRS and CDR2 as YFSETQ. The junction had 6 bases not matched to a gene; V was cut back by 4 bases and J by 5 bases. The CDR3 sequence is 17 residues long. The CDR3 nucleotides are TGCGCCAGCAGCGGGGGACTAGCGGGAGGGGTTGACAATGAGCAGTTCTTC. This sequence encodes CASSGGLAGGVDNEQFF.

The chain employs TRBV29-1 and TRBJ2-1; 10 positions match TRBD2. CDR1 and CDR2 from the germline V gene are SQVTM and ANQGSEA. CDR3 length: 15 amino acids. CDR3 bases: TGCAGTACCTACCAGCGGGGGGGAGCCCACAATGAGCAGTTCTTC. Residues: CSTYQRGGAHNEQFF.